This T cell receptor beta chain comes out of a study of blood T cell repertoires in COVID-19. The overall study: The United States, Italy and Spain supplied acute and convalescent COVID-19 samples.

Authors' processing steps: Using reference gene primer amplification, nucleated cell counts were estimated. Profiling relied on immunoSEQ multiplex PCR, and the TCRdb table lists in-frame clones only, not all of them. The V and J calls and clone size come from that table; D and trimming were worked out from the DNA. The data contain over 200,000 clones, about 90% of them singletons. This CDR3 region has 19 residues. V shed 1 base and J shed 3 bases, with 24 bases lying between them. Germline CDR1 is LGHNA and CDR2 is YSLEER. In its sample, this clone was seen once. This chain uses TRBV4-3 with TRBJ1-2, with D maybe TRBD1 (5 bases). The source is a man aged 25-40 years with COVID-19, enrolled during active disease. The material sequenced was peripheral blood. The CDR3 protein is CASSQVASRAVVLDYGYTF. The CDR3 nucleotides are TGCGCCAGCAGCCAAGTTGCGTCCAGGGCGGTGGTGTTGGACTATGGCTACACCTTC.